The 8 T cell receptor beta chains below all came from one sample that was sequenced in a study of Graves' ophthalmopathy and Graves' hyperthyroidism. Amplified material comprised TCR beta CDR3 regions derived from RNA transcripts. An initial RT-PCR round employing HTBI primers preceded a second-round multiplex PCR. TCRdb reprocessed the multiplex PCR reads with MiXCR, giving one entry per CDR3 protein. The table lists 650,000 to 900,000 distinct CDR3 sequences, 40% of them singletons, with 44% in the top ten. The sequenced material came from peripheral blood. The receptors originated from an adult man with Graves' ophthalmopathy.

This clonotype has more than one count but fewer than ten. The chain employs TRBV12-3 or TRBV12-4 and TRBJ2-3; D uncertain. The CDR3 length is 12 residues. Between the trimmed V and J ends, which lost 6 bases and 4 bases, there was a span of 8 bases. In DNA, the CDR3 is TGTGCCAGCAGCTTTTCCCCAGATACGCAGTATTTT. It is translated as CASSFSPDTQYF.

At least ten counts were recorded for this clonotype. The chain has TRBV10-3 and TRBJ1-5; tentatively, D is TRBD1 (6 bases). The CDR3 contains 12 residues. Germline V gene data show CDR1 as ENHRY and CDR2 as SYGVKD. Trimming took 9 bases from V and 3 from J, leaving 9 bases between them. CDR3 region: CAIWDNNQPQHF. The CDR3 nucleotides read TGTGCCATTTGGGACAACAATCAGCCCCAGCATTTT.

This clonotype was observed a few times. The chain uses TRBV20-1 and TRBJ1-6; D is undetermined. This CDR3 has 13 residues. V shed 1 base and J shed 6 bases, with 7 bases lying between them. CDR1 and CDR2 (germline): DFQATT, SNEGSKA (reference sequence). In DNA form, the CDR3 reads TGCAGTGCTAGAGCCTCCAGTAATTCACCCCTCCACTTT. This translates into CSARASSNSPLHF.

This chain links TRBV7-6 with TRBJ2-5, with 9 bases that match TRBD2. This CDR3 has 14 residues. Germline CDR1 and CDR2: SGHVS and FNYEAQ. V was pared by 5 bases and J by 9 bases, with 10 bases of the junction left unmatched. CDR3 sequence reads: CASSPGTSPRAQYF. The CDR3 bases are TGTGCCAGCAGCCCAGGGACTAGCCCTCGGGCCCAGTACTTC.

The rearrangement uses TRBV7-9 and TRBJ2-3; possibly TRBD2 for D (7 bases). Trimming removed 4 bases from V and 2 bases from J, with 13 bases in between. The CDR3 extends over 15 amino acids. Germline V gene data show CDR1 as SEHNR and CDR2 as FQNEAQ (reference sequence). The CDR3 loop reads CASSSQGRATDTQYF. The CDR3 region has the DNA TGTGCCAGCAGCTCTCAGGGGAGGGCCACAGATACGCAGTATTTT.

The chain is built from TRBV13 and TRBJ2-5; 9 positions match TRBD1. Germline V CDR1 and CDR2: PRHDT, FYEKMQ (reference sequence). The junction had 7 bases not matched to a gene; V was cut back by 3 bases and J by 5 bases. CDR3 length: 15 residues. The CDR3 bases are TGTGCCAGCAGCTTTCAAAACAGGGGGCTGGAGACCCAGTACTTC. It codes for CASSFQNRGLETQYF.

The chain has TRBV24-1 and TRBJ2-5; 11 bases map to TRBD2. This CDR3 is 18 amino acids long. Unmatched junction bases numbered 11, after V lost 4 bases and J lost 2 bases. Germline CDR1 is KGHDR and CDR2 is SFDVKD. CDR3 region: CATSDPGTSGAGQETQYF. In DNA, the CDR3 is TGTGCCACCAGTGACCCCGGGACTAGCGGAGCGGGGCAAGAGACCCAGTACTTC.

The V gene is TRBV7-9, the J gene TRBJ2-3; D perhaps matches TRBD2 (5 bases). The V end lost 4 bases, the J end lost 2 bases, and 10 bases lay between the germline ends. The CDR3 consists of 14 residues. CDR1 is SEHNR and CDR2 is FQNEAQ in the germline V gene (reference sequence). This CDR3 is CASSSMRDTDTQYF. The CDR3 DNA reads as TGTGCCAGCAGCTCCATGAGGGACACAGATACGCAGTATTTT.